These 14 T cell receptor beta chains came from one sample sequenced in a study of vaccination effects on CD4 cells after COVID-19. Expansion with viral peptide pools was applied to antigen-specific CD4+ T cells by the ViraFEST assay prior to sequencing. At the end of roughly ten days of culture, CD4+ T cells were isolated. Vaccinated recipients, who were negative for nucleocapsid antibodies, had no history of SARS-CoV-2 infection. Sequencing used immunoSEQ multiplex PCR; TCRdb keeps in-frame clones, though not all of them. Of 25,000 to 30,000 clones in the sample, around three quarters are singletons; the top ten hold approximately 21%. Their antigens remain unidentified. The sequencing here drew on CD4+ T cells from PBMCs cultured with HCoV-NL63 spike peptides, taken before COVID-19 vaccination. The origin of the receptors is a human donor who received a COVID-19 vaccine.

The CDR3 region has the DNA TGTGCCAGCATGTCGGGACCCAAGCCCCACGAGCAGTACTTC. Translating gives CASMSGPKPHEQYF. This sequence joins TRBV6-5 and TRBJ2-7; D tentatively reads TRBD1 or TRBD2 (5 bases each). The CDR3 sequence is 14 residues long. V was shortened by 7 bases and J by 5 bases, with 18 bases between the two germline ends. Germline V lookup: CDR1 MNHEY, CDR2 SVGAGI.

The CDR3 here is CAWSRGVEAFF. CDR3 DNA sequence: TGTGCCTGGAGTAGGGGGGTTGAAGCTTTCTTT. The chain has TRBV30 and TRBJ1-1, with D maybe TRBD1 (6 bases). In germline, CDR1 is GTSNPN, CDR2 SVGIG (reference sequence). CDR3 size: 11 residues. With 2 bases removed from V and 7 bases from J, the gap between germline ends came to 8 bases.

The CDR3 region is CASSLDPAGYQETQYF. The CDR3 DNA reads as TGTGCCAGCAGCTTAGACCCAGCGGGGTACCAAGAGACCCAGTACTTC. This rearrangement joins TRBV7-2 to TRBJ2-5, with TRBD2 matching over 7 bases. The CDR3 is 16 residues long. Germline loops: CDR1 SGHTA, CDR2 FQGNSA. V was clipped by 1 base and J by 0 bases; unmatched bases: 5.

This clone showed up just once. The V gene is TRBV7-2, the J gene TRBJ1-2, with D possibly TRBD1 on 5 matching bases. V lost 5 bases, J lost 12 bases, and 19 bases lay in between. CDR1 is SGHTA, CDR2 FQGNSA, per germline. The CDR3 contains 13 residues. The CDR3 protein is CASSPMWVGGDTF. Written as DNA, the CDR3 is TGTGCCAGCAGCCCTATGTGGGTTGGGGGGGACACCTTC.

This chain joins TRBV3-1 (or the pseudogene TRBV3-2) and TRBJ2-1; a possible D gene is TRBD2 (5 bases). Trimming stripped 5 bases from V and 4 bases from J, with 9 bases between. Per the germline V gene, CDR1 is LGHDT and CDR2 is YNNKEL (reference sequence). This CDR3 has 13 amino acids. DNA of the CDR3: TGTGCCAGCAGCATGGACTCGTACAATGAGCAGTTCTTC. Protein product: CASSMDSYNEQFF.

The chain carries TRBV12-5 and TRBJ2-5, with D possibly matching TRBD1 (7 bases). In germline, CDR1 is LGHNT, CDR2 FRNRAP. This CDR3 has 16 residues. Trimming took 0 bases from V and 5 from J, leaving 16 bases between them. For the CDR3, the DNA is TGTGCTAGTGGTTTGGTACTCGGAGGGGGCCCGGAGACCCAGTACTTC. Residues: CASGLVLGGGPETQYF.

The chain recombines TRBV6-5 with TRBJ2-7; D possibly corresponds to TRBD2 (5 bases). The germline V gene encodes CDR1 MNHEY and CDR2 SVGAGI. The CDR3 is made up of 16 amino acids. V lost 2 bases to trimming and J lost 2 bases, with 16 bases between them. The CDR3 loop is CASSYRAGPNPYEQYF. CDR3 coding DNA: TGTGCCAGCAGTTACAGGGCGGGTCCGAACCCCTACGAGCAGTACTTC.

The chain carries TRBV7-2 and TRBJ2-1; TRBD2 aligns across 9 bases. The junction had 9 bases not matched to a gene; V was cut back by 3 bases and J by 9 bases. Germline CDR1 and CDR2: SGHTA and FQGNSA. CDR3 length: 15 residues. The chain's CDR3 is CASSFQRGARSEQFF. CDR3 nucleotides: TGTGCCAGCAGCTTTCAGCGGGGGGCCCGAAGTGAGCAGTTCTTC.

This clone was seen a few times. The chain joins TRBV21-1 to TRBJ2-1; the table gives TRBD2 as D, unverified against the DNA. TRBV21-1 counts as a pseudogene. The CDR3 covers 15 residues. This CDR3 reads CASDDSGRGYNEQFF. CDR3 sequence (DNA): TGTGCCAGCGATGATAGCGGGAGGGGCTACAATGAGCAGTTCTTC.

The DNA of the CDR3 is TGTGCCAGCAGCCCATGGGGGACCGCGAACACTGAAGCTTTCTTT. It specifies CASSPWGTANTEAFF. The V call is TRBV7-2, the J call TRBJ1-1; D might be TRBD1 (5 bases). Germline CDR1 and CDR2: SGHTA and FQGNSA. Trimming took 5 bases from V and 1 from J, leaving 14 bases between them. The CDR3 is 15 amino acids.

This clone came up once. V gene TRBV18 combines with J gene TRBJ2-7, with D perhaps TRBD2 (5 bases). This CDR3 has 14 residues. The germline V and J ends were trimmed by 4 bases and 0 bases, with 10 bases remaining between them. Looked up from germline, CDR1 is KGHSH and CDR2 is LQKENI. The DNA for the CDR3 is TGTGCCAGCTCACGTAGCGCGGTCTCCTACGAGCAGTACTTC. As protein: CASSRSAVSYEQYF.

The gene calls are TRBV5-5 and TRBJ1-3; D remains unclear. V lost 2 bases, J lost 4 bases, and 16 bases lay in between. Germline-derived CDR1 and CDR2 are SGHKS and YYEKEE (reference sequence). This CDR3 is built from 16 residues. CDR3 residues: CASSFTGISTGNTIYF. CDR3 in DNA: TGTGCCAGCAGCTTTACCGGGATCTCGACCGGAAACACCATATATTTT.

This clone was recorded only once. The chain employs TRBV7-8 and TRBJ2-2; 8 nucleotides line up with TRBD1. The CDR3 runs to 16 residues. V lost 5 bases and J lost 6; bases outside the gene matches: 11. Looked up from germline, CDR1 is SGHVS and CDR2 is FQNEAQ. The CDR3 coding sequence is TGTGCCAGCAGCCGGCCAGGGGGCGCAACCGCCGGGGAGCTGTTTTTT. Translation: CASSRPGGATAGELFF.

CDR3 in amino acids: CASSLARQGAGGYTF. CDR3 sequence (DNA): TGCGCCAGCAGCTTGGCCAGACAGGGGGCAGGTGGCTACACCTTC. V is TRBV5-1 and J is TRBJ1-2, with 10 bases matching TRBD1. The CDR3 is 15 amino acids. Germline V gene data show CDR1 as SGHRS and CDR2 as YFSETQ. With V trimmed by 0 bases and J by 7 bases, 6 bases remained unmatched.